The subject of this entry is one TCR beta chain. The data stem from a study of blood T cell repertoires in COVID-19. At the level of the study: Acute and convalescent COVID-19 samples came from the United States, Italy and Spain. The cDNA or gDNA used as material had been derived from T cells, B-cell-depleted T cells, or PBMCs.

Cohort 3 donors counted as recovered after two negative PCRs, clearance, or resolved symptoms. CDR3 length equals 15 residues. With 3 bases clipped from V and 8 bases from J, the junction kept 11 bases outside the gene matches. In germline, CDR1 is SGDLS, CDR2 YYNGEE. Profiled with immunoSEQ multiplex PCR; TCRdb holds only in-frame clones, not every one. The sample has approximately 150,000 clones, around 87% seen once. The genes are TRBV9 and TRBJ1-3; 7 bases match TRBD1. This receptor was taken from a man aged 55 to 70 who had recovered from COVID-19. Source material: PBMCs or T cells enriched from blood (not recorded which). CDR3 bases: TGTGCCAGCAGCGGTGCCCGACAGGGTAGACACACCATATATTTT. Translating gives CASSGARQGRHTIYF.